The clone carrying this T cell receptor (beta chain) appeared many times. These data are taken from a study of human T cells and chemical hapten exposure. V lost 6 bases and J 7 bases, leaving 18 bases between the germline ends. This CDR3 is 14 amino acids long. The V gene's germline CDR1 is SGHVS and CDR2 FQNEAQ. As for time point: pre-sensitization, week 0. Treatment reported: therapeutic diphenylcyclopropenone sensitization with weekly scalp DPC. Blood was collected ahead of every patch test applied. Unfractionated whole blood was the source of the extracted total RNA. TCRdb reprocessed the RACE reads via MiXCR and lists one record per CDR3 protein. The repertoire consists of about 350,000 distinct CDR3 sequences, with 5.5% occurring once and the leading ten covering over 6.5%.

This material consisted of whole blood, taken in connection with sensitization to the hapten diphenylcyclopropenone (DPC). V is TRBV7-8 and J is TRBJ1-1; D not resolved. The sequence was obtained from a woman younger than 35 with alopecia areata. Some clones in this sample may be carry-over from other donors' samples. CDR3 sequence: CASRLSRLEGEAFF. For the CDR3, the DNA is TGTGCCAGCAGGCTATCTCGGTTGGAAGGTGAAGCTTTCTTT. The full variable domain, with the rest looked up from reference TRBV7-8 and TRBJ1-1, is GAGVSQSPRYKVAKRGQDVALRCDPISGHVSLFWYQQALGQGPEFLTYFQNEAQLDKSGLPSDRFFAERPEGSVSTLKIQRTQQEDSAVYLCASRLSRLEGEAFFGQGTRLTVV.